These 11 T cell receptor beta chains were all obtained from the same sample, sequenced in a study of blood T cells in healthy people across ages. With a J-beta primer mix and a sample-barcoded 5' primer, a second PCR ran about 7 to 11 cycles. TCRdb used MiXCR to reprocess the 5' RACE reads, holding one entry per CDR3 protein. The sample holds approximately 900,000 distinct CDR3 sequences, around 49% seen once. Sequencing was performed on blood. These receptors were obtained from a young man in good health.

This clonotype was counted ten times or more. This may stem from a read error, because a much larger clone lies one nucleotide away. The V call is TRBV4-3, the J call TRBJ2-5; tentatively, D is TRBD1 or TRBD2 (5 bases each). The germline CDR1 and CDR2 sequences are LGHNA and YSLEER. V was trimmed by 0 bases and J by 4 bases, leaving 15 bases between them. There are 16 residues in the CDR3. The chain's CDR3 is CASSQEAGQGGETQYF. CDR3 nucleotides: TGCGCCAGCAGCCAAGAGGCGGGCCAGGGCGGAGAGACCCAGTACTTC.

This chain joins TRBV28 and TRBJ2-7; D is ambiguous. Trimming took 4 bases from V and 0 from J, leaving 10 bases between them. The CDR3 has 14 residues. Per germline, CDR1 MDHEN and CDR2 SYDVKM. DNA of the CDR3: TGTGCCAGCAGTTCTTATGCCCTCTCCTACGAGCAGTACTTC. Translation: CASSSYALSYEQYF. Full variable domain (rest looked up from reference TRBV28 and TRBJ2-7): DVKVTQSSRYLVKRTGEKVFLECVQDMDHENMFWYRQDPGLGLRLIYFSYDVKMKEKGDIPEGYSVSREKKERFSLILESASTNQTSMYLCASSSYALSYEQYFGPGTRLTVT.

This chain connects TRBV7-2 to TRBJ2-7; D is unclear. The J call could be wrong; TRBJ2-5 is a better fit for the DNA end. Germline-derived CDR1 and CDR2 are SGHTA and FQGNSA. The CDR3 totals 14 residues. This chain's CDR3 is CASSFSLYQETQYF. The CDR3 DNA reads TGTGCCAGCAGCTTTTCTTTGTATCAAGAGACCCAGTACTTC.

This clonotype was seen ten or more times. The J gene is TRBJ2-7, the V gene TRBV6-1, with 7 nucleotides matching TRBD1. CDR1 is MNHNS and CDR2 is SASEGT in the germline V gene. This CDR3 region has 14 residues. V lost 0 bases, J lost 3 bases, and 2 bases stayed unmatched. The CDR3 DNA reads TGTGCCAGCAGTGAAGCGGGGACAGTCTACGAGCAGTACTTC. This translates into CASSEAGTVYEQYF.

This clonotype has more than one count but fewer than ten. The rearrangement joins TRBV5-1 to TRBJ1-2; perhaps TRBD1 as D (5 bases). The CDR3 totals 14 residues. Looked up from germline, CDR1 is SGHRS and CDR2 is YFSETQ. V shed 0 bases and J shed 7 bases, with 13 bases lying between them. DNA of the CDR3: TGCGCCAGCAGCTTGGTAACGCAGGGCTCTGGCTACACCTTC. Translating it yields CASSLVTQGSGYTF.

The CDR3 loop is CASSLAPGGDGEQYF. As DNA, the CDR3 is TGCGCCAGCAGCTTGGCCCCGGGCGGAGACGGCGAGCAGTACTTC. This chain links TRBV5-1 with TRBJ2-7; no definite D call. Per germline, CDR1 SGHRS and CDR2 YFSETQ. This CDR3 is 15 amino acids long. V lost 0 bases, J lost 6 bases, and 16 bases lay in between.

The chain employs TRBV20-1 and TRBJ2-1, with TRBD2 matching over 16 bases. Trimming cost V 5 bases and J 9 bases; bases outside gene matches: 10. CDR3 length: 16 residues. Germline V gene sequence: CDR1 DFQATT, CDR2 SNEGSKA (reference sequence). The CDR3 DNA reads TGCAGTGCTGATCCCGGGACTAGCGGGGGGGCTCGTGAGCAGTTCTTC. It encodes CSADPGTSGGAREQFF.

The chain joins TRBV6-1 to TRBJ1-4; 8 bases fit TRBD1. J lost 6 bases, V lost 3 bases, and 3 bases had no gene match. CDR1 is MNHNS, CDR2 SASEGT, per germline. The CDR3 covers 14 residues. Written as DNA, the CDR3 is TGTGCCAGCAGTGACCCAGGGGGCGATGAAAAACTGTTTTTT. Amino acids: CASSDPGGDEKLFF.

V usage is TRBV20-1 and J usage is TRBJ2-7; 8 bases fit TRBD1. Per the germline V gene, CDR1 is DFQATT and CDR2 is SNEGSKA (reference sequence). This CDR3 has 13 residues. The CDR3 loop reads CRADRDRFYEQYF. The CDR3, as DNA: TGCAGGGCTGACCGGGACAGGTTTTACGAGCAGTACTTC.

The sample holds one count of this clonotype. The V gene is TRBV18, the J gene TRBJ1-1, with TRBD1 as a possible D gene (6 bases). V was trimmed by 6 bases and J by 1 base, leaving 18 bases between them. Germline V lookup: CDR1 KGHSH, CDR2 LQKENI. The CDR3 spans 16 residues. As DNA, the CDR3 is TGTGCCAGCTCCCCCATGGAGGGGGTTGAGAACACTGAAGCTTTCTTT. This encodes CASSPMEGVENTEAFF. Based on the CDR3 plus reference TRBV18 and TRBJ1-1, the full variable domain is NAGVMQNPRHLVRRRGQEARLRCSPMKGHSHVYWYRQLPEEGLKFMVYLQKENIIDESGMPKERFSAEFPKEGPSILRIQQVVRGDSAAYFCASSPMEGVENTEAFFGQGTRLTVV.

This clonotype has just a few counts. The chain combines TRBV5-5 with TRBJ2-7; perhaps TRBD2 as D (6 bases). The V gene's germline CDR1 is SGHKS and CDR2 YYEKEE (reference sequence). V lost 1 base and J 3 bases, leaving 14 bases between the germline ends. The CDR3 extends over 15 amino acids. The CDR3, as DNA: TGTGCCAGCAGCTTGATCGGGCAGGGAGGCTACGAGCAGTACTTC. Amino acid sequence: CASSLIGQGGYEQYF.